These T cell receptor beta chains were read from a single sample in a study of T cells in Graves' hyperthyroidism and ophthalmopathy. Using its own MiXCR run on the multiplex PCR reads, TCRdb lists one record per CDR3 protein. The sample consists of under 400,000 distinct CDR3 sequences, 15% to 20% of them appearing once. The sample comprised blood. All receptors come from a woman in her 40s with Graves' ophthalmopathy. CDR3s include the opening cysteine and the closing phenylalanine or tryptophan. The order of the fields is clone size, J gene, D gene, V gene, CDR3 protein, CDR3 DNA. The D gene is left open where the match is weak. Clone size is given for some rows only: seen once, a few or many times, or a class if the clone is expanded.

many TRBJ2-2 - TRBV29-1 CSVESVTGELFF TGCAGCGTTGAATCTGTGACCGGGGAGCTGTTTTTT
many TRBJ2-2 - TRBV11-2 CASSLGRSWERLSGELFF TGTGCCAGCAGCTTAGGGAGGTCGTGGGAAAGGTTGTCCGGGGAGCTGTTTTTT
many TRBJ1-1 - TRBV20-1 CSAWDISMNTEAFF TGCAGTGCCTGGGACATTTCCATGAACACTGAAGCTTTCTTT
- TRBJ2-7 - TRBV19 CASSHLGTYEQYF TGTGCCAGTAGTCACTTGGGTACCTATGAGCAGTACTTC
many TRBJ1-1 - TRBV5-1 CASSLEDVMNTEAFF TGCGCCAGCAGCTTGGAGGACGTAATGAACACTGAAGCTTTCTTT
many TRBJ2-7 - TRBV19 CATLYEQYF TGTGCCACCCTGTACGAGCAGTACTTC
many TRBJ2-7 TRBD2 TRBV6-1 CASRMGSGSAYEQYF TGTGCCAGCAGAATGGGCAGCGGGAGCGCCTACGAGCAGTACTTC
few TRBJ2-5 TRBD1 TRBV5-1 CASSSTGQGKQETQYF TGCGCCAGCAGCTCAACGGGACAGGGGAAACAAGAGACCCAGTACTTC
many TRBJ1-5 TRBD1 TRBV28 CASRTMDRKGNQPQHF TGTGCCAGCAGAACCATGGACAGGAAAGGCAATCAGCCCCAGCATTTT
many TRBJ1-1 - TRBV12-3/TRBV12-4 CASSFGRIEAFF TGTGCCAGCAGTTTTGGCAGGATTGAAGCTTTCTTT
- TRBJ1-1 - TRBV18 CASSPQGGHTEAFF TGTGCCAGCTCACCTCAGGGCGGGCACACTGAAGCTTTCTTT
- TRBJ1-1 TRBD1 TRBV6-2/TRBV6-3 CASSGRDRGITEAFF TGTGCCAGCAGTGGCCGGGACAGGGGAATCACTGAAGCTTTCTTT
few TRBJ1-5 TRBD1 TRBV18 CASSPSDRFYQPQHF TGTGCCAGCTCACCCTCGGACAGGTTCTATCAGCCCCAGCATTTT
many TRBJ2-7 TRBD2 TRBV3-1 CASSHSAGGHREQYF TGTGCCAGCAGCCACTCAGCGGGAGGGCATCGGGAGCAGTACTTC
few TRBJ1-5 - TRBV3-1 CASSQGTSVQPQHF TGTGCCAGCAGCCAAGGGACCTCCGTCCAGCCCCAGCATTTT
many TRBJ2-7 TRBD2 TRBV15 CATTRGTSGAGDPEQYF TGTGCCACCACCCGCGGGACTAGCGGCGCCGGGGACCCCGAGCAGTACTTC
many TRBJ1-1 - TRBV28 CASRFVENAEAFF TGTGCCAGCAGGTTCGTGGAGAATGCTGAAGCTTTCTTT
many TRBJ2-7 - TRBV12-3/TRBV12-4 CASSLDGRGGYEQYF TGTGCCAGCAGTTTAGACGGCAGGGGGGGCTACGAGCAGTACTTC